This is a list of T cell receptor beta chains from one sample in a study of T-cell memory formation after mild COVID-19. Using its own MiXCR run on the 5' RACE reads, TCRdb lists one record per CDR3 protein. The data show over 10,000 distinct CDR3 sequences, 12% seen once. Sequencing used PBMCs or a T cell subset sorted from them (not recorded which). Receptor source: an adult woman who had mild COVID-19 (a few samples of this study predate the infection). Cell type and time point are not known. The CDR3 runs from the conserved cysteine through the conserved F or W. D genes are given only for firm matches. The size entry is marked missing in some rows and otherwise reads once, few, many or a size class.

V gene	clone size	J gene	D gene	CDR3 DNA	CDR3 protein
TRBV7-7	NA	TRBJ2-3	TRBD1	TGTGCTAGCAGCCTCCGGGACAGGCGTAATAAAATCACAGATACGCAGTATTTT	CASSLRDRRNKITDTQYF
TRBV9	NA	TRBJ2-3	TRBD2	TGTGCCAGCAGCGTAGGAGCGGGGGGGGCCACAGATACGCAGTATTTT	CASSVGAGGATDTQYF
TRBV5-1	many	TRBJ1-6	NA	TGCGCCAGCAGCCGCCGGGGGGCCTCACCCCTCCACTTT	CASSRRGASPLHF
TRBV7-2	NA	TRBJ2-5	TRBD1	TGTGCCAGCAGCCTAGAACAGGGGATTCGAGAGACCCAGTACTTC	CASSLEQGIRETQYF
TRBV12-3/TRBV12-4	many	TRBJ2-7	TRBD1	TGTGCCAGCAGCCCCGGACAGGGGGCAGCCTACGAGCAGTACTTC	CASSPGQGAAYEQYF
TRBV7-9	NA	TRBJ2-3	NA	TGTGCCAGTGCGGGGAGAATGTTATGTGCGGATACGCAGTATTTT	CASAGRMLCADTQYF
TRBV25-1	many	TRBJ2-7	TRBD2	TGTGCCAGCCGCAGGACTAGCGGGAGCTCCTACGAGCAGTACTTC	CASRRTSGSSYEQYF
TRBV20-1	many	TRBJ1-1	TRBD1	TGCAGTGCTAGAGAGGGGACAGGGGAACCTTTCTTT	CSAREGTGEPFF
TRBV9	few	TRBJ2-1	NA	TGTGCCAGCAGCGTAGCTACCAGAGACAATGAGCAGTTCTTC	CASSVATRDNEQFF
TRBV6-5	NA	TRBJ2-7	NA	TGTGCCAGCAGTTCGAGATCGGGCGAGCAGTACTTC	CASSSRSGEQYF
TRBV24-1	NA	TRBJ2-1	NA	TGTGCCACCAGTGCCAAAAATATAGCGGATCCCCTTTCCTACAATGAGCAGTTCTTC	CATSAKNIADPLSYNEQFF
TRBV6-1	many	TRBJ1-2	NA	TGTGCCAGCAGTGTCGACAGGAATTACTATGGCTACACCTTC	CASSVDRNYYGYTF
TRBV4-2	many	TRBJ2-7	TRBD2	TGTGCCAGCAGCTTCAGCGGGGGCGGGTACGAGCAGTACTTC	CASSFSGGGYEQYF
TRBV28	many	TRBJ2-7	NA	TGTGCCAGCAGCCCCCACAGATACGAGCAGTACTTC	CASSPHRYEQYF
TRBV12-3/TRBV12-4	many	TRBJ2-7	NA	TGTGCCAGCAGTTTTTCTCACGAGCAGTACTTC	CASSFSHEQYF
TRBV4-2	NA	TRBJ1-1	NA	TGTGCCAGCAGCCAAGATGAAAGGGGCCTCACTGAAGCTTTCTTT	CASSQDERGLTEAFF
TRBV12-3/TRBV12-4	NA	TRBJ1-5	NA	TGTGCCAGCAGTAAAATTTTTGGCGGGGAATTGGGTTATAGCAATCAGCCCCAGCATTTT	CASSKIFGGELGYSNQPQHF
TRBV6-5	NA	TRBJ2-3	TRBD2	TGTGCCAGCAGTTATTATGGAGCGGGGGGCTGGACAGATACGCAGTATTTT	CASSYYGAGGWTDTQYF
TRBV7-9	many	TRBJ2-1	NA	TGTGCCAGCAGCGGGGGCGAGGGCTCCTACAATGAGCAGTTCTTC	CASSGGEGSYNEQFF
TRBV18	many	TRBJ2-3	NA	TGTGCCAGCTCATCCACAGATACGCAGTATTTT	CASSSTDTQYF
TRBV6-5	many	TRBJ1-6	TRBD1	TGTGCCAGCAGCCCCGGGACAGGGCGAAGTTCACCCCTCCACTTT	CASSPGTGRSSPLHF
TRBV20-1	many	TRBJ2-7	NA	TGCAGTGCTAGGCTCGGGGGACTGTACGAGCAGTACTTC	CSARLGGLYEQYF
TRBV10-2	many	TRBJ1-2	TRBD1	TGCGCCAGCACACCAACAGGGGTGGTGAACTATGGCTACACCTTC	CASTPTGVVNYGYTF
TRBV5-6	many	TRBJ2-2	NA	TGTGCCAGCAGCTTAAGCGGGTTCACCGGGGAGCTGTTTTTT	CASSLSGFTGELFF
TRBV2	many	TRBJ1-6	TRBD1	TGTGCCAGCAGTGACTTACAGGGGTTGGGGAATTCACCCCTCCACTTT	CASSDLQGLGNSPLHF
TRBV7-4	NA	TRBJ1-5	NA	TGTGCCAGCAGCCCAGGGACATCCGATAGCAATCAGCCCCAGCATTTT	CASSPGTSDSNQPQHF
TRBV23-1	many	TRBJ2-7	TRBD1	TGCGCCAGCAGTCAATCGTTACAGGGGTCCTCCTACGAGCAGTACTTC	CASSQSLQGSSYEQYF
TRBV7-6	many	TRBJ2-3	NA	TGTGCCAGCAGCCGCAGTACCGGGACTTACACAGATACGCAGTATTTT	CASSRSTGTYTDTQYF
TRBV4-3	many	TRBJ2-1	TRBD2	TGCGCCAGCAGCCCACCCGGGACTAGGAGCTACAATGAGCAGTTCTTC	CASSPPGTRSYNEQFF
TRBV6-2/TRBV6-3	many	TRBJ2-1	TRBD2	TGTGCCAGCGCCGGGACTAGCACCTACAATGAGCAGTTCTTC	CASAGTSTYNEQFF
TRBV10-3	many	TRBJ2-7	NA	TGTGCCATCAGTGACGGGACAAGAACCTACGAGCAGTACTTC	CAISDGTRTYEQYF
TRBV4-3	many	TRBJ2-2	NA	TGCGCCAGCAGCCAAGAAGTCTTAGTAGGACTGGCGAACACCGGGGAGCTGTTTTTT	CASSQEVLVGLANTGELFF
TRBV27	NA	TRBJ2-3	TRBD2	TGTGCCAGCAGTCCGGGACTAGCGGGCACAGATACGCAGTATTTT	CASSPGLAGTDTQYF
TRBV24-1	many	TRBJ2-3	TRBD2	TGTGCCACCAGTGACCCTAGCGGGAGGGCAGATACGCAGTATTTT	CATSDPSGRADTQYF
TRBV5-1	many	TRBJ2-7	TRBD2	TGCGCCAGCAGCGTCGGGGCCGGGGGGGAGCAGTACTTC	CASSVGAGGEQYF
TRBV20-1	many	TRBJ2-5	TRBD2	TGCAGTGCGGGACTAGCGGGAATGGTAGAGACCCAGTACTTC	CSAGLAGMVETQYF
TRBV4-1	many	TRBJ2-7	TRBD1	TGCGCCAGCAGCCCCAAGGGACAGGGCGGCGAGCAGTACTTC	CASSPKGQGGEQYF
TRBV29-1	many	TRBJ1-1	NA	TGCAGCGTTGAAGGCGGCAGAATGAACACTGAAGCTTTCTTT	CSVEGGRMNTEAFF
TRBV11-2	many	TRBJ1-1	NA	TGTGCCAGCAGCTTAAACAGGTTTTCTCGGCTTAACACTGAAGCTTTCTTT	CASSLNRFSRLNTEAFF
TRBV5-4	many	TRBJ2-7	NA	TGTGCCAGCAGCTTGGGGGGCAGCCTCTACGAGCAGTACTTC	CASSLGGSLYEQYF
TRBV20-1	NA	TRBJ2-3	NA	TGCAGTGCTAGAGCCTGGTCCATCGCAGATACGCAGTATTTT	CSARAWSIADTQYF
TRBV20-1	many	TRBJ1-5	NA	TGCAGTGCTAGAAGTTTCGGGGGGCAGCCCCAGCATTTT	CSARSFGGQPQHF